Included here is one TCR beta chain sequence, with context. CDR1 and CDR2 (germline): SQVTM, ANQGSEA. CDR3 length: 14 amino acids. V was trimmed by 3 bases and J by 4 bases, leaving 15 bases between them. Only in-frame clones appear in the TCRdb table, and some are missing; sequencing was by immunoSEQ multiplex PCR. Here the sample spans 47,000 or so clones, over 85% being singletons. The sample originates from a study of OX40 agonist ivuxolimab in advanced cancers. Autoimmune disease history or systemic immunosuppression led to patients being barred. The specimen comprised CD4+ or CD8+ T cells sorted from blood, sampled in a trial of the OX40 agonist ivuxolimab. This receptor was identified in an adult with an advanced solid tumor such as melanoma, head and neck, liver or kidney cancer. The rearrangement joins TRBV29-1 to TRBJ1-2, with TRBD1 as a possible D gene (6 bases). The DNA for the CDR3 is TGCAGCGTTGATTTTTCAGGGGTGAGCTATGGCTACACCTTC. This codes for CSVDFSGVSYGYTF.